The 7 T cell receptor beta chains in this list originate from one sample, sequenced in a study of cytomegalovirus exposure and HLA in healthy donors. In the PCR, 60 Vbeta and 13 Jbeta primers were used. Repertoires were generated with immunoSEQ multiplex PCR, while TCRdb's copy carries only in-frame clones and drops some. The sample records about 130,000 clones, roughly four fifths being singletons. The sample taken for sequencing was PBMCs. These receptors were collected from a male donor in good health and CMV-seronegative.

The chain is built from TRBV18 and TRBJ2-1, with 7 bases identical to TRBD1. V lost 5 bases to trimming and J lost 4 bases; unmatched junction nucleotides: 2. Germline V gene data show CDR1 as KGHSH and CDR2 as LQKENI. The CDR3 runs to 13 residues. Here the CDR3 DNA reads TGTGCCAGCTCAATGGACAGGTACAATGAGCAGTTCTTC. This gives the protein CASSMDRYNEQFF. The variable domain in full, with the rest retrieved from reference TRBV18 and TRBJ2-1, is NAGVMQNPRHLVRRRGQEARLRCSPMKGHSHVYWYRQLPEEGLKFMVYLQKENIIDESGMPKERFSAEFPKEGPSILRIQQVVRGDSAAYFCASSMDRYNEQFFGPGTRLTVL.

This chain links TRBV21-1 with TRBJ2-1; TRBD1 was called by the table and not checked on the DNA. TRBV21-1 is tagged as a pseudogene. The CDR3 is 17 residues long. The CDR3 bases are TGTGCCAGCAGCAAAGAATCTCGGGACAGGGGACACAATGAGCAGTTCTTC. Translated, it gives CASSKESRDRGHNEQFF.

This chain connects TRBV9 to TRBJ2-7; 8 bases agree with TRBD1. The germline V gene has CDR1 SGDLS and CDR2 YYNGEE. The CDR3 loop spans 15 amino acids. V lost 0 bases and J lost 1; bases outside the gene matches: 3. The CDR3 nucleotides are TGTGCCAGCAGCGTAGAAACAGGGGGTTCCTACGAGCAGTACTTC. Its translation is CASSVETGGSYEQYF. Full variable domain (rest looked up from reference TRBV9 and TRBJ2-7): DSGVTQTPKHLITATGQRVTLRCSPRSGDLSVYWYQQSLDQGLQFLIQYYNGEERAKGNILERFSAQQFPDLHSELNLSSLELGDSALYFCASSVETGGSYEQYFGPGTRLTVT.

This chain links TRBV7-9 with TRBJ2-2; the match to TRBD2 covers 7 bases. The CDR3 runs 12 residues. CDR1 and CDR2 from the germline V gene are SEHNR and FQNEAQ (reference sequence). The DNA for the CDR3 is TGTGTGGGTAGCGGGTCCACCGGGGAGCTGTTTTTT. Amino acids: CVGSGSTGELFF.

V usage is TRBV5-6 and J usage is TRBJ2-7, with 8 nucleotides matching TRBD1. The CDR3 totals 15 residues. Germline-derived CDR1 and CDR2 are SGHDT and YYEEEE. V lost 5 bases and J lost 9; bases outside the gene matches: 16. The CDR3 DNA is TGTGCCAGCAGATCCCACCAGGGACAGGTTGGTGGGCAGTACTTC. Protein product: CASRSHQGQVGGQYF.

The J gene is TRBJ2-5, the V gene TRBV4-1, with D perhaps matching TRBD1 (6 bases). The CDR3 runs to 13 residues. The ends were cut back, 4 bases at V and 2 bases at J, with 8 bases in the middle. Germline loops: CDR1 MGHRA, CDR2 YSYEKL. The CDR3, as DNA: TGCGCCAGCAGCCGAGGACAGCAAGAGACCCAGTACTTC. Protein sequence: CASSRGQQETQYF.

The chain recombines TRBV7-2 with TRBJ2-4; D perhaps matches TRBD2 (7 bases). Per the germline V gene, CDR1 is SGHTA and CDR2 is FQGNSA. V was shortened by 5 bases and J by 6 bases, with 17 bases between the two germline ends. This CDR3 is built from 15 residues. CDR3 residues: CASSEGGGLGNIQYF. CDR3 coding DNA: TGTGCCAGCAGCGAAGGGGGGGGGCTGGGAAACATTCAGTACTTC.